This TCR beta chain was sequenced in a study of blood T cells in healthy people across ages. Total RNA amounts of at least 6 micrograms were extracted per sample. Then a second PCR, running roughly 7 to 11 cycles, was carried out with a sample-barcoded 5' primer and a J-beta primer mix. Individual samples furnished no less than 2.5 million CDR3-containing paired-end reads apiece. MiXCR, run by TCRdb on the 5' RACE reads, gives a single entry per CDR3 protein. The table lists around 850,000 distinct CDR3 sequences, about 37% of them singletons. There are a few counts of this clonotype. Trimming stripped 4 bases from V and 9 bases from J, with 10 bases between. CDR3 size: 12 residues. Germline V CDR1 and CDR2: MNHEY, SMNVEV (reference sequence).

The sequenced material came from blood. The genes are TRBV27 and TRBJ2-1, with D tentatively TRBD2 (5 bases). The TCR originated in a man between 18 and 35 years old in good health. The CDR3 spells CASSSASREQFF. The DNA of the CDR3 is TGTGCCAGCAGTTCCGCTAGCCGTGAGCAGTTCTTC.